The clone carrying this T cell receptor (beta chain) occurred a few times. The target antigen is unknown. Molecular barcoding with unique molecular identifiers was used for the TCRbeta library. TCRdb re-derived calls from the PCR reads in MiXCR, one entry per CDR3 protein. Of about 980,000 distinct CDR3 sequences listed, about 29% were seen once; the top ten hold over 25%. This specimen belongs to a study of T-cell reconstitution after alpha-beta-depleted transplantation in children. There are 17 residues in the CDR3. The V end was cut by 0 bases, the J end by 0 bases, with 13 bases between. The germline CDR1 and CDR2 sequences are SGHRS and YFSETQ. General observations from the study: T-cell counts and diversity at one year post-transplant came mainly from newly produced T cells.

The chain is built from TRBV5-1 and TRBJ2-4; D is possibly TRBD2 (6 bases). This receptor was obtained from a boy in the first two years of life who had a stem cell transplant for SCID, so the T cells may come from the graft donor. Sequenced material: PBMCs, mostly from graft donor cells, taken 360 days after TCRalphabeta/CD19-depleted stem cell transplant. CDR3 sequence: CASSLAGEGPAKNIQYF. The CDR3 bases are TGCGCCAGCAGCTTGGCGGGGGAAGGCCCAGCCAAAAACATTCAGTACTTC.